Listed here are 30 T cell receptor beta chains from one sample, sequenced in a study of cytomegalovirus exposure and HLA in healthy donors. Vbeta (60) and Jbeta (13) primers were used in the PCR. TCRdb keeps only in-frame clones here, not all; method: immunoSEQ multiplex PCR. Altogether about 140,000 clones are present, approximately 78% being singletons, with the ten largest covering roughly 3.2%. The sequencing input was PBMCs. These TCRs come from a man younger than 35 in good health and CMV-seropositive.

This rearrangement joins TRBV9 to TRBJ1-1; the D gene is possibly TRBD1 (6 bases). V was trimmed by 2 bases and J by 1 base, leaving 9 bases between them. Germline loops: CDR1 SGDLS, CDR2 YYNGEE. CDR3 size: 14 residues. The CDR3 here is CASSVGAGNTEAFF. CDR3 DNA: TGTGCCAGCAGCGTGGGGGCAGGGAACACTGAAGCTTTCTTT.

The chain employs TRBV9 and TRBJ2-3, with TRBD2 as a possible D gene (6 bases). CDR3 length: 14 residues. Germline CDR1 is SGDLS and CDR2 is YYNGEE. V gave up 2 bases and J gave up 4 bases, with 11 bases separating them. CDR3 sequence: CASSVGGFADTQYF. The CDR3 DNA reads as TGTGCCAGCAGCGTGGGGGGATTCGCAGATACGCAGTATTTT.

J is TRBJ1-2 and V is TRBV7-9, with D maybe TRBD1 (6 bases). The CDR3 runs to 13 residues. Trimming shortened V by 4 bases and J by 3 bases, and 9 bases separated the two germline ends. CDR1 SEHNR and CDR2 FQNEAQ come from the germline V gene (reference sequence). For the CDR3, the DNA is TGTGCCAGCAGCTCGGACAGCTACTATGGCTACACCTTC. Protein product: CASSSDSYYGYTF.

The rearrangement links TRBV27 to TRBJ2-1, with 8 bases lining up with TRBD2. Trimming removed 0 bases from V and 6 bases from J; junction bases left unmatched: 7. This CDR3 has 16 amino acids. The germline V gene has CDR1 MNHEY and CDR2 SMNVEV (reference sequence). The DNA for the CDR3 is TGTGCCAGCAGTTTATCCGCTAGCGGGCGAGGCAATGAGCAGTTCTTC. Protein product: CASSLSASGRGNEQFF.

V gene TRBV29-1 combines with J gene TRBJ2-7; the D is unclear. From germline, CDR1 is SQVTM and CDR2 ANQGSEA. This CDR3 is built from 11 residues. The CDR3 here is CRTRNPYEQYF. Written as DNA, the CDR3 is TGCAGAACCAGGAACCCCTACGAGCAGTACTTC.

The V call is TRBV10-3, the J call TRBJ2-1, with 8 bases identical to TRBD2. CDR3 length: 12 amino acids. V lost 10 bases and J lost 8; bases outside the gene matches: 7. The germline CDR1 and CDR2 sequences are ENHRY and SYGVKD. The CDR3 DNA sequence: TGTGCCACAGCGGGAGCAGAAGATGAGCAGTTCTTC. Translating it yields CATAGAEDEQFF.

V and J are TRBV15 and TRBJ2-7, with 10 bases aligning to TRBD1. The CDR3 totals 17 residues. J was trimmed by 7 bases and V by 1 base; bases with no gene match: 13. Germline V CDR1 and CDR2: LNHNV, YYDKDF (reference sequence). The CDR3 nucleotides read TGTGCCACCAGCAGAGGTCCCCCGGGACAGGGGTTTGATGAGCAGTACTTC. Translated, it gives CATSRGPPGQGFDEQYF.

The chain employs TRBV10-1 and TRBJ2-7, with D possibly being TRBD2 (5 bases). The ends were cut back, 0 bases at V and 6 bases at J, with 15 bases in the middle. The length of the CDR3 is 15 residues. Per the germline V gene, CDR1 is WNHNN and CDR2 is SYGVQD (reference sequence). CDR3: CASSESGVAGGEQYF. CDR3 DNA: TGCGCCAGCAGTGAGTCCGGGGTGGCGGGTGGCGAGCAGTACTTC.

The rearrangement joins TRBV29-1 to TRBJ2-1; TRBD2 matches 9 bases. The CDR3 is made up of 14 amino acids. Germline values: CDR1 SQVTM, CDR2 ANQGSEA. Germline trimming cut 5 bases from V and 4 bases from J; bases unmatched to any gene: 6. The chain's CDR3 is CSVTLAGLYNEQFF. As DNA, the CDR3 is TGCAGCGTTACCCTAGCGGGACTATACAATGAGCAGTTCTTC.

This clone was observed once. The rearrangement links TRBV7-9 to TRBJ1-2; D ambiguous. The CDR3 has 12 amino acids. Per germline, CDR1 SEHNR and CDR2 FQNEAQ (reference sequence). The V and J ends lost 1 base and 8 bases respectively, with 8 bases between them. This CDR3 reads CASSLGPGGYTF. CDR3 nucleotides: TGTGCCAGCAGCTTAGGGCCGGGAGGCTACACCTTC.

V gene TRBV18 combines with J gene TRBJ2-5, with 8 positions matching TRBD2. Germline V gives CDR1 KGHSH, CDR2 LQKENI. This CDR3 has 15 amino acids. With 4 bases clipped from V and 4 bases from J, the junction kept 8 bases outside the gene matches. The CDR3: CASSRDMREAETQYF. The CDR3 DNA reads as TGTGCCAGCTCACGAGACATGCGGGAGGCAGAGACCCAGTACTTC.

The V and J genes are TRBV6-5 and TRBJ1-5; D perhaps matches TRBD1 (6 bases). Germline V CDR1 and CDR2: MNHEY, SVGAGI. With 5 bases removed from V and 10 bases from J, the gap between germline ends came to 18 bases. This CDR3 has 14 residues. CDR3 residues: CASSPGRGEGPQHF. For the CDR3, the DNA is TGTGCCAGCAGTCCCGGCAGGGGTGAAGGTCCCCAGCATTTT.

The genes are TRBV6-5 and TRBJ2-3, with D possibly TRBD1 on 6 matching bases. Germline CDR1 is MNHEY and CDR2 is SVGAGI. There are 13 residues in the CDR3. V was trimmed by 4 bases and J by 2 bases, leaving 7 bases between them. The CDR3, as DNA: TGTGCCAGCAGTTGGGGACACACAGATACGCAGTATTTT. This codes for CASSWGHTDTQYF.

The V gene is TRBV29-1, the J gene TRBJ2-1; D remains unclear. CDR3 length: 12 residues. Germline CDR1 reads SQVTM; CDR2 reads ANQGSEA. V lost 2 bases to trimming and J lost 5 bases, with 7 bases between them. The CDR3 DNA reads as TGCAGCGTTGAACGGTTAAACAATGAGCAGTTCTTC. This codes for CSVERLNNEQFF.

V and J are TRBV23-1 and TRBJ1-5, with D unresolved. TRBV23-1 is an ORF; its function is uncertain. The CDR3 covers 15 residues. V dropped 0 bases and J dropped 7 bases, with 13 bases sitting between them. The CDR3 DNA reads as TGCGCCAGCAGTCAATCGGGAGCGGGTTGGCAGCCCCAGCATTTT. This translates into CASSQSGAGWQPQHF.

The chain combines TRBV7-8 with TRBJ2-2, with 7 bases aligning to TRBD1. V shed 0 bases and J 6 bases; nucleotides not matched to a gene: 1. The CDR3 contains 14 residues. Looked up from germline, CDR1 is SGHVS and CDR2 is FQNEAQ. CDR3 DNA sequence: TGTGCCAGCAGCTTAGCGGGGACAGCCGGGGAGCTGTTTTTT. Amino acids: CASSLAGTAGELFF.

The rearrangement uses TRBV28 and TRBJ1-2; a weak D match, TRBD1 (6 bases). This CDR3 has 15 amino acids. The ends were cut back, 5 bases at V and 5 bases at J, with 18 bases in the middle. Germline CDR1 MDHEN, CDR2 SYDVKM. The DNA for the CDR3 is TGTGCCAGCAGTCCCTCGGACAGTGATGGTTATGGCTACACCTTC. It translates to CASSPSDSDGYGYTF.

The gene calls are TRBV6-6 and TRBJ2-1; TRBD1 aligns across 7 bases. CDR1 is MNHNY, CDR2 SVGAGI, per germline (reference sequence). V shed 6 bases, J shed 1 base, and the junction held 3 bases outside the gene matches. The CDR3 sequence is 14 residues long. The CDR3 sequence: CASSYRGSYNEQFF. CDR3 sequence (DNA): TGTGCCAGCAGCTACAGGGGATCCTACAATGAGCAGTTCTTC.

This clone was detected only a few times. The chain links TRBV5-4 to TRBJ2-7, with 11 nucleotides matching TRBD2. Germline CDR1 and CDR2: SGHNT and YYREEE (reference sequence). The CDR3 loop spans 16 amino acids. V lost 5 bases and J lost 4; bases outside the gene matches: 11. In DNA form, the CDR3 reads TGTGCCAGCAGTGGAAAAGGGACTAGCGGTTTTTACGAGCAGTACTTC. It specifies CASSGKGTSGFYEQYF.

The chain joins TRBV6-1 to TRBJ2-7; D ambiguous. This CDR3 spans 17 amino acids. Looked up from germline, CDR1 is MNHNS and CDR2 is SASEGT. V was pared by 3 bases and J by 3 bases, with 21 bases between. CDR3 DNA sequence: TGTGCCAGCAGTGATAATTCGCGGCAGATGAACCACTACGAGCAGTACTTC. This encodes CASSDNSRQMNHYEQYF.

The chain combines TRBV30 with TRBJ1-3, with D uncertain. Trimming took off 6 bases at V and 0 bases at J, with 9 bases between the two ends. Germline loops: CDR1 GTSNPN, CDR2 SVGIG (reference sequence). CDR3 length: 13 amino acids. This CDR3 reads CACITSSGNTIYF. The CDR3 DNA reads as TGTGCCTGTATTACAAGCTCTGGAAACACCATATATTTT. The full variable domain, its missing parts supplied by reference TRBV30 and TRBJ1-3, is SQTIHQWPATLVQPVGSPLSLECTVEGTSNPNLYWYRQAAGRGLQLLFYSVGIGQISSEVPQNLSASRPQDRQFILSSKKLLLSDSGFYLCACITSSGNTIYFGEGSWLTVV.

The J gene is TRBJ1-5, the V gene TRBV5-4, with 9 bases fitting TRBD1. Germline assignment: CDR1 SGHNT and CDR2 YYREEE (reference sequence). With 2 bases clipped from V and 2 bases from J, the junction kept 2 bases outside the gene matches. CDR3 length equals 15 residues. The CDR3: CASSFTGGGNQPQHF. CDR3 DNA sequence: TGTGCCAGCAGCTTCACAGGGGGCGGCAATCAGCCCCAGCATTTT.

The V call is TRBV9, the J call TRBJ1-2; D possibly corresponds to TRBD1 (6 bases). Between the trimmed V and J ends, which lost 5 bases and 5 bases, there was a span of 13 bases. CDR1 and CDR2 from the germline V gene are SGDLS and YYNGEE. The CDR3 extends over 13 amino acids. This CDR3 reads CASSQWTAYGYTF. CDR3 bases: TGTGCCAGCAGTCAGTGGACAGCTTATGGCTACACCTTC.

This clone has only a few counts. The chain recombines TRBV28 with TRBJ2-5; the match to TRBD2 covers 9 bases. Germline CDR1 is MDHEN and CDR2 is SYDVKM. After removal of 2 bases from V and 5 bases from J, the junction contained 3 bases not matched to a gene. This CDR3 region has 14 residues. In nucleotides, the CDR3 is TGTGCCAGCAGTTTAGGCGGGAGGGGGGAGACCCAGTACTTC. Its translation is CASSLGGRGETQYF.

The V gene is TRBV19, the J gene TRBJ1-1, with 8 bases lining up with TRBD1. Germline V gene lookup returns CDR1 LNHDA and CDR2 SQIVND (reference sequence). Trimming removed 2 bases from V and 6 bases from J; junction bases left unmatched: 14. The CDR3 has 17 amino acids. In DNA form, the CDR3 reads TGTGCCAGTAGTATACGGAGGCAGGGGGCGCAGGTGTCTGAAGCTTTCTTT. This translates into CASSIRRQGAQVSEAFF. Full variable domain (rest looked up from reference TRBV19 and TRBJ1-1): DGGITQSPKYLFRKEGQNVTLSCEQNLNHDAMYWYRQDPGQGLRLIYYSQIVNDFQKGDIAEGYSVSREKKESFPLTVTSAQKNPTAFYLCASSIRRQGAQVSEAFFGQGTRLTVV.

The gene calls are TRBV5-1 and TRBJ2-3; D uncertain. The CDR3 consists of 16 residues. Germline loops: CDR1 SGHRS, CDR2 YFSETQ. V was clipped by 1 base and J by 2 bases, with 14 bases between them. The CDR3 region has the DNA TGCGCCAGCAGCTTGTTCCTCGAAGCAACCACAGATACGCAGTATTTT. Translating it yields CASSLFLEATTDTQYF.

In nucleotides, the CDR3 is TGTGCCTGGGACAGGGTTGGGGAGCAGTACTTC. Translating gives CAWDRVGEQYF. The chain carries TRBV30 and TRBJ2-7; 7 nucleotides line up with TRBD1. The CDR3 contains 11 residues. Germline CDR1 reads GTSNPN; CDR2 reads SVGIG (reference sequence). J was trimmed by 7 bases and V by 5 bases; bases with no gene match: 5.

The J gene is TRBJ2-3, the V gene TRBV2; maybe TRBD2 (6 bases). The length of the CDR3 is 17 residues. Between the trimmed V and J ends, which lost 8 bases and 4 bases, there was a span of 25 bases. Germline CDR1 SNHLY, CDR2 FYNNEI. CDR3 DNA: TGTGCCAGCGCGGAGTGGGGGAGGACTGGATCGCCAGATACGCAGTATTTT. It yields the protein CASAEWGRTGSPDTQYF.

This chain uses TRBV10-3 with TRBJ1-2; 9 nucleotides agree with TRBD1. In germline, CDR1 is ENHRY, CDR2 SYGVKD. The CDR3 contains 17 residues. J gave up 8 bases and V 1 base, and 14 bases lay outside the gene matches. Written as DNA, the CDR3 is TGTGCCATCAGTGAGTTCCGACCTACAGGGGGCCAGGGCGGCTACACCTTC. Translating it yields CAISEFRPTGGQGGYTF.

The chain links TRBV9 to TRBJ2-1; D not certain. Per the germline V gene, CDR1 is SGDLS and CDR2 is YYNGEE. The CDR3 is 15 residues long. V lost 2 bases, J lost 1 base, and 10 bases lay in between. This chain's CDR3 is CASSVYAISYNEQFF. CDR3 nucleotides: TGTGCCAGCAGCGTGTACGCTATTTCCTACAATGAGCAGTTCTTC.